The 10 T cell receptor beta chains given below trace back to one sample, sequenced in a study of technical replicates of blood from several donors (dated by TCRdb to 2017 to 2019). The library relied on the immunoSEQ multiplex PCR assay. This is the immuneACCESS table as TCRdb keeps it, with only in-frame sequences that have V and J called. A part of the clones is gone; compared with another copy, unresolved V genes explain less than half, and the rest is unexplained. The sample table shows roughly 97,000 clones, and approximately 96% are seen once. The top ten clones comprise roughly 0.33% of the sample. The sample consisted of T cells isolated from PBMCs. These receptor sequences come from a human donor in good health.

The chain uses TRBV28 and TRBJ2-1, with TRBD2 matching 15 bases. Looked up from germline, CDR1 is MDHEN and CDR2 is SYDVKM. This CDR3 is built from 15 residues. V trimming: 5 bases; J trimming: 6 bases; junction bases outside the gene matches: 2. The CDR3 spells CASSRTSGRANEQFF. CDR3 DNA sequence: TGTGCCAGCAGTCGGACTAGCGGGAGGGCCAATGAGCAGTTCTTC.

The V and J genes are TRBV5-6 and TRBJ2-4; D may be TRBD1 (6 bases). The germline V gene has CDR1 SGHDT and CDR2 YYEEEE. This CDR3 region has 13 residues. Trimming cost V 0 bases and J 6 bases, with 7 bases left between them. CDR3 sequence (DNA): TGTGCCAGCAGCTTGGGAGGGGGAAACATTCAGTACTTC. Amino acid sequence: CASSLGGGNIQYF.

The CDR3 loop is CASSLLGQAEAFF. The CDR3, as DNA: TGTGCCAGCAGTTTATTGGGGCAGGCTGAAGCTTTCTTT. The chain uses TRBV27 and TRBJ1-1, with D perhaps matching TRBD1 (5 bases). The CDR3 runs 13 residues. Trimming stripped 1 base from V and 6 bases from J, with 9 bases between. Germline assignment: CDR1 MNHEY and CDR2 SMNVEV (reference sequence).

This chain joins TRBV9 and TRBJ2-1, with TRBD2 identical over 10 bases. Germline CDR1 reads SGDLS; CDR2 reads YYNGEE. This CDR3 spans 15 amino acids. The junction had 4 bases not matched to a gene; V was cut back by 7 bases and J by 0 bases. CDR3 sequence (DNA): TGTGCCAGCGATCCTAGCGGGAGCTCCTACAATGAGCAGTTCTTC. Residues: CASDPSGSSYNEQFF.

The chain has TRBV5-1 and TRBJ2-7; weak D call: TRBD1 (6 bases). Germline V lookup: CDR1 SGHRS, CDR2 YFSETQ. There are 16 residues in the CDR3. The ends were cut back, 4 bases at V and 2 bases at J, with 19 bases in the middle. The CDR3 DNA reads as TGCGCCAGCAGCCCAGGTGCCGCCGGGACAACCTACGAGCAGTACTTC. Its protein is CASSPGAAGTTYEQYF.

This chain joins TRBV6-5 and TRBJ1-2; tentatively, D is TRBD1 (5 bases). CDR1 and CDR2 from the germline V gene are MNHEY and SVGAGI. Trimming took 8 bases from V and 4 from J, leaving 17 bases between them. This CDR3 has 14 residues. CDR3 protein: CASRLAGGIYGYTF. CDR3 coding DNA: TGTGCCAGCCGTCTGGCGGGGGGAATCTATGGCTACACCTTC.

The CDR3 sequence is CATDEKGASGRINEQFF. CDR3 in DNA: TGTGCCACCGACGAGAAGGGAGCTAGCGGGAGAATCAATGAGCAGTTCTTC. This rearrangement joins TRBV15 to TRBJ2-1, with 10 bases aligning to TRBD2. With 8 bases clipped from V and 6 bases from J, the junction kept 16 bases outside the gene matches. CDR3 length: 17 residues. Germline V gene lookup returns CDR1 LNHNV and CDR2 YYDKDF (reference sequence).

This clone was counted between two and nine times. This sequence joins TRBV29-1 and TRBJ1-1; a weak D match, TRBD1 (5 bases). This CDR3 contains 12 residues. The germline CDR1 and CDR2 sequences are SQVTM and ANQGSEA. V was trimmed by 5 bases and J by 1 base, leaving 8 bases between them. CDR3 bases: TGCAGCGTTCTCCAGGGGAACACTGAAGCTTTCTTT. This sequence encodes CSVLQGNTEAFF.

This chain links TRBV2 with TRBJ1-1; D gene unclear. V was shortened by 1 base and J by 0 bases, with 9 bases between the two germline ends. Germline V gene data show CDR1 as SNHLY and CDR2 as FYNNEI. CDR3 length: 15 amino acids. The CDR3 loop reads CASSEGAGMNTEAFF. CDR3 in DNA: TGTGCCAGCAGTGAAGGGGCGGGGATGAACACTGAAGCTTTCTTT.

The CDR3 loop reads CASSMGGGSYNEQFF. The DNA for the CDR3 is TGTGCCAGTAGTATGGGTGGCGGGAGCTACAATGAGCAGTTCTTC. The chain recombines TRBV19 with TRBJ2-1, with 7 bases aligning to TRBD2. After removal of 3 bases from V and 3 bases from J, the junction contained 5 bases not matched to a gene. Germline V lookup: CDR1 LNHDA, CDR2 SQIVND (reference sequence). The CDR3 sequence is 15 residues long.